This T cell receptor beta chain appears in the sequencing data of a study of graft-versus-host responses after intestinal transplantation. The table came from immunoSEQ multiplex PCR; TCRdb's copy has only in-frame clones and leaves some out. The data hold 2,000 or so clones, with roughly nine tenths observed a single time. Germline V lookup: CDR1 MGHRA, CDR2 YSYEKL. CDR3 size: 21 residues. V was clipped by 0 bases and J by 0 bases; unmatched bases: 9. Investigators treated the graft tissue so that it released intraepithelial and lamina propria lymphocytes. This clonotype was sampled from a human patient who received an intestinal transplant, so some T cells may come from the graft donor. Specimen: ileum tissue, collected approximately 10 weeks after transplant. This chain connects TRBV4-1 to TRBJ2-1, with 15 bases identical to TRBD2. The CDR3 DNA follows: TGCGCCAGCAGCCAAGAGGTGGAGGGACTAGCGGGAGGAAACTCCTACAATGAGCAGTTCTTC. Amino acid sequence: CASSQEVEGLAGGNSYNEQFF.